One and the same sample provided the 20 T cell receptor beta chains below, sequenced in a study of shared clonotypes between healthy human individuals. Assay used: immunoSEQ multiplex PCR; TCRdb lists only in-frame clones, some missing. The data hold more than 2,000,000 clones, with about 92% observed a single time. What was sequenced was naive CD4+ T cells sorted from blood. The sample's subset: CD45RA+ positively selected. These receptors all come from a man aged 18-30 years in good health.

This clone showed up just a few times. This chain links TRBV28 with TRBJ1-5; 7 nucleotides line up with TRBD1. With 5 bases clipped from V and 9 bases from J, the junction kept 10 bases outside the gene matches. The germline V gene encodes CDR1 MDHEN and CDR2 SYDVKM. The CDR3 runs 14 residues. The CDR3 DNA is TGTGCCAGCAGTCCCCCCGACAGGGTGCGGCCCCAGCATTTT. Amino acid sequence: CASSPPDRVRPQHF. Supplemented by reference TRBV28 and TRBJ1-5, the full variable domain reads DVKVTQSSRYLVKRTGEKVFLECVQDMDHENMFWYRQDPGLGLRLIYFSYDVKMKEKGDIPEGYSVSREKKERFSLILESASTNQTSMYLCASSPPDRVRPQHFGDGTRLSIL.

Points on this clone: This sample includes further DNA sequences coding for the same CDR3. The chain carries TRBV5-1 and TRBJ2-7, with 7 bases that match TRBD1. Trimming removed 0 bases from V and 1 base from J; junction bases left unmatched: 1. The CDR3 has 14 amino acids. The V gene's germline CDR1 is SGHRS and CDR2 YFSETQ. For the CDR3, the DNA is TGCGCCAGCAGCTTGGAGGGGGCTTCCTACGAGCAGTACTTC. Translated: CASSLEGASYEQYF. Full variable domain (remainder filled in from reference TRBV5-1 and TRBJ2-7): KAGVTQTPRYLIKTRGQQVTLSCSPISGHRSVSWYQQTPGQGLQFLFEYFSETQRNKGNFPGRFSGRQFSNSRSEMNVSTLELGDSALYLCASSLEGASYEQYFGPGTRLTVT.

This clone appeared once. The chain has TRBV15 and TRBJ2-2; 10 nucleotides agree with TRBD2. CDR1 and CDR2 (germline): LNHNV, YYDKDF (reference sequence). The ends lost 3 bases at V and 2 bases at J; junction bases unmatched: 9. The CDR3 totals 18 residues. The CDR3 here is CATSRGSSGSRNTGELFF. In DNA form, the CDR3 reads TGTGCCACCAGCAGGGGGTCTAGCGGGAGCCGTAACACCGGGGAGCTGTTTTTT.

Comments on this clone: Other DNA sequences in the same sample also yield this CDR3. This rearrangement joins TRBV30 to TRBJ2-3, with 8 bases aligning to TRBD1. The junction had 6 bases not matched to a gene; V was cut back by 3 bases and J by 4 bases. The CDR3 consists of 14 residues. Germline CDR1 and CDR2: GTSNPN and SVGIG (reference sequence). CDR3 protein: CAWSKGQAADTQYF. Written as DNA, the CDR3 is TGTGCCTGGAGCAAGGGACAGGCAGCAGATACGCAGTATTTT.

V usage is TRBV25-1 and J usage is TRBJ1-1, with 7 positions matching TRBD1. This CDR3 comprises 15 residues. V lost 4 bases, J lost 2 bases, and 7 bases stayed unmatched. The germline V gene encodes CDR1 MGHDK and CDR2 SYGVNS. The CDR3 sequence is CASSAPGTVNTEAFF. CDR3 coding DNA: TGTGCCAGCAGTGCCCCCGGGACAGTTAACACTGAAGCTTTCTTT.

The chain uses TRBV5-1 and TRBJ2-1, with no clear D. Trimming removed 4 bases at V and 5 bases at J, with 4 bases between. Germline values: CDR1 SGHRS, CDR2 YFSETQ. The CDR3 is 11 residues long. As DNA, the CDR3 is TGCGCCAGCAGCGTTAACAATGAGCAGTTCTTC. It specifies CASSVNNEQFF.

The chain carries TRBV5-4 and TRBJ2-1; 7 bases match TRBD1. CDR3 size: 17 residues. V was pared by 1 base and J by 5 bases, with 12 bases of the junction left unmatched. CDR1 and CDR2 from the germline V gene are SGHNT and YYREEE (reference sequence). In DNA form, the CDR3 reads TGTGCCAGCAGCTTGACAGGGGTCGTCTCTCCGAACAATGAGCAGTTCTTC. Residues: CASSLTGVVSPNNEQFF.

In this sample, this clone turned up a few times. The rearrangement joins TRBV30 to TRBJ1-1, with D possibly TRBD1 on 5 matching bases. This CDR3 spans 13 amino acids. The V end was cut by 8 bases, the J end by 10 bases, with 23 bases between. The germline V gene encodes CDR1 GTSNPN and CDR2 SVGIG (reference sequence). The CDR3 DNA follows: TGTGCCCTACTCCCCCGGGACCGCTTCGGAGCTTTCTTT. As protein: CALLPRDRFGAFF.

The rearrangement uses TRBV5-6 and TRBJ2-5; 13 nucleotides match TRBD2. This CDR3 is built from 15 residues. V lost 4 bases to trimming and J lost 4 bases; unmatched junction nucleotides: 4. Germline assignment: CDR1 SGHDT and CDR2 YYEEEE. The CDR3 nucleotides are TGTGCCAGCAGCAAACTAGCGGGGGGGGCAGAGACCCAGTACTTC. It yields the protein CASSKLAGGAETQYF.

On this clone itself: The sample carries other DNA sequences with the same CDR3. CDR3 in DNA: TGCAGTGCTAGAGGGCAGGAGACCCAGTACTTC. The encoded protein is CSARGQETQYF. This chain links TRBV20-1 with TRBJ2-5; unclear D gene. The ends were cut back, 1 base at V and 5 bases at J, with 5 bases in the middle. The CDR3 covers 11 residues. Germline CDR1 and CDR2: DFQATT and SNEGSKA (reference sequence).

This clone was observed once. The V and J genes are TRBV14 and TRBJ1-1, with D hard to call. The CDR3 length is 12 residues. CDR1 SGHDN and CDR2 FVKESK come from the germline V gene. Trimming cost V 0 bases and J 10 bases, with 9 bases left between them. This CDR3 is CASSQERSVAFF. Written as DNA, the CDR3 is TGTGCCAGCAGCCAAGAGAGGAGTGTAGCTTTCTTT.

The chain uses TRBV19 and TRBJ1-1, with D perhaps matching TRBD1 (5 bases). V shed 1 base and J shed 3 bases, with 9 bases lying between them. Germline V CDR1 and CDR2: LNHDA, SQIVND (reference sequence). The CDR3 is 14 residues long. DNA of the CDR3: TGTGCCAGTAGTATAGGTAGCAGGGACACTGAAGCTTTCTTT. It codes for CASSIGSRDTEAFF.

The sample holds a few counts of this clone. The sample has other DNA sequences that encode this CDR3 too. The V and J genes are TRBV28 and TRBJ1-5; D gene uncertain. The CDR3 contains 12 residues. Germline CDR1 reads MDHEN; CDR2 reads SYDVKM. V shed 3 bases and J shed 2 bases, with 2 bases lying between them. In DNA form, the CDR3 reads TGTGCCAGCAGTTTGCGCAATCAGCCCCAGCATTTT. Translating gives CASSLRNQPQHF.

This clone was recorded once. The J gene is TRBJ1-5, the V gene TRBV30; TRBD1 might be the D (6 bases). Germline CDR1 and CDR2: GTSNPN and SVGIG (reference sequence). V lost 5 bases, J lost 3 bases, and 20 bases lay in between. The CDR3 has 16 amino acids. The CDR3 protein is CAWGPPPTGYNQPQHF. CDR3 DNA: TGTGCCTGGGGCCCCCCCCCGACAGGTTACAATCAGCCCCAGCATTTT. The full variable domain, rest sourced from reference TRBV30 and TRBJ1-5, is SQTIHQWPATLVQPVGSPLSLECTVEGTSNPNLYWYRQAAGRGLQLLFYSVGIGQISSEVPQNLSASRPQDRQFILSSKKLLLSDSGFYLCAWGPPPTGYNQPQHFGDGTRLSIL.

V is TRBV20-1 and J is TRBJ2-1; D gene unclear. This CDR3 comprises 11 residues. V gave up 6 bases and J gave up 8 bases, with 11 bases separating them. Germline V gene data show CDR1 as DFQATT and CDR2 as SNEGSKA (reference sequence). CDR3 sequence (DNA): TGCAGTGCCCCTGATAACCATGAGCAGTTCTTC. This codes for CSAPDNHEQFF.

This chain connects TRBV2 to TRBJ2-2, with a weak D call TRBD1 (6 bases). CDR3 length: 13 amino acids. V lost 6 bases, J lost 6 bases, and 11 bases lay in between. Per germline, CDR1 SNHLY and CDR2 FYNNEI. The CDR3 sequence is CASSIRGAGELFF. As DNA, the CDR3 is TGTGCCAGCAGCATCAGGGGAGCCGGGGAGCTGTTTTTT.

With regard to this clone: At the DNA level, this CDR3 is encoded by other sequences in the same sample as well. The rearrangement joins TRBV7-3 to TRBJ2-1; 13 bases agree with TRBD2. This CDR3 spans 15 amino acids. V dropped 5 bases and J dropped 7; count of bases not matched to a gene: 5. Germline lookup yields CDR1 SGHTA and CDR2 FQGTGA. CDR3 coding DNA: TGTGCCAGCAGCCCTACTAGCGGGGGGGCAAATGAGCAGTTCTTC. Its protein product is CASSPTSGGANEQFF.

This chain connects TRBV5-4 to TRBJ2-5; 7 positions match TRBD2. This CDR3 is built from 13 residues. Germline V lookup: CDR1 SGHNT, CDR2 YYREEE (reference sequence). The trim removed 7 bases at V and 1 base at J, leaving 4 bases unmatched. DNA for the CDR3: TGTGCCAGCGGGGGGGAGGTCCAAGAGACCCAGTACTTC. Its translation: CASGGEVQETQYF.

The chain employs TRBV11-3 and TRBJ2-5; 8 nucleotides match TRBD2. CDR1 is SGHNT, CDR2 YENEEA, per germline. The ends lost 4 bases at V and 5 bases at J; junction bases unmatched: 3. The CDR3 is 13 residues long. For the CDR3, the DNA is TGTGCCAGCAGCTCGGGGGGGTATGAGACCCAGTACTTC. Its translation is CASSSGGYETQYF.

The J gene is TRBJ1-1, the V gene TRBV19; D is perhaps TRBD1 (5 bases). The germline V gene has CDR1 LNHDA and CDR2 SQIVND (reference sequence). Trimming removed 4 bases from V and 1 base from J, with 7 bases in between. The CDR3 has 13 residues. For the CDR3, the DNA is TGTGCCAGTAGTAGACAGACGAACACTGAAGCTTTCTTT. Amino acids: CASSRQTNTEAFF. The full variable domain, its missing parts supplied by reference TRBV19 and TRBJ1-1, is DGGITQSPKYLFRKEGQNVTLSCEQNLNHDAMYWYRQDPGQGLRLIYYSQIVNDFQKGDIAEGYSVSREKKESFPLTVTSAQKNPTAFYLCASSRQTNTEAFFGQGTRLTVV.